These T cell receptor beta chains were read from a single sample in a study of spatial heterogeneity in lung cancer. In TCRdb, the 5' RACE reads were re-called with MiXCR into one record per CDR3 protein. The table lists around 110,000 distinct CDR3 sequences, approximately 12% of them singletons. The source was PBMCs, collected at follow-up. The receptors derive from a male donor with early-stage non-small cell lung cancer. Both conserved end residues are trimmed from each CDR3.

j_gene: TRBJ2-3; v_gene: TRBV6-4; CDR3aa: ASSDSYSHTDTQY
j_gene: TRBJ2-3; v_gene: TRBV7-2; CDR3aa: ASSPLYNTDTQY
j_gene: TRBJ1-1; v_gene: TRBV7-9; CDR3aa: ASSLETEAF
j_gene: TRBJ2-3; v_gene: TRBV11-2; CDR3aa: ASTHSPTSTDTQY
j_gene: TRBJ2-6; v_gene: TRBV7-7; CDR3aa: ASSAGRMVGANVLT
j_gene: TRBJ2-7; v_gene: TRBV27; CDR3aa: ASSPRTGWGSYEQY
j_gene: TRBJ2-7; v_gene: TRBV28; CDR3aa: ASSLNSPHEQY
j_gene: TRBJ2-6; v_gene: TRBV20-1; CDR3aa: SAPREPGAPGANVLT
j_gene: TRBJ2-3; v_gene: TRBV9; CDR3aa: ASSPRGLSTDTQY
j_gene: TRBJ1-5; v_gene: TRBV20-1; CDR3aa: SAPPVQGRRVGNQPQH
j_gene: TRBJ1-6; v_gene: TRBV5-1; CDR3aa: ASSFAGTGVQPLH
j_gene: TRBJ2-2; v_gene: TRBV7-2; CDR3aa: ASSSGYNTGELF
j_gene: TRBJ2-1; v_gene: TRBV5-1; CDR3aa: ASSLGDRVYNEQF
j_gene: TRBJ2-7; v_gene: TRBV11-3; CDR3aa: ASRGTSGLYEQY
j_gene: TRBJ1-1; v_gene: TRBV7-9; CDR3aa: ASSRDTNTEAF
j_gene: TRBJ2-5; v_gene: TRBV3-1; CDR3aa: ASSALTSGGEETQY
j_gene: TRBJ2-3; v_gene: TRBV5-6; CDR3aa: ASSPERSSGGTDTQY
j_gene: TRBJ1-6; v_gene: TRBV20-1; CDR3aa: SAMPVFQSPLH
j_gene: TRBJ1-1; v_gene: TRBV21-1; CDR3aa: ASSKGRAGTNTEAF
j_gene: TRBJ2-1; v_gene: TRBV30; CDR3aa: AWSEGVMEQF
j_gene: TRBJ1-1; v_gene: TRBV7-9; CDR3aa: ASSLQVGTTEAF
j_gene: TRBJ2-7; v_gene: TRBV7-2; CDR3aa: ASSFSPDSRTYEQY
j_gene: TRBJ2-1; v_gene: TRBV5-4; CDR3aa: ASSWDRGSYNEQF
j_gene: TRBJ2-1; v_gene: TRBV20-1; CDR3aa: SARTKPYNEQF
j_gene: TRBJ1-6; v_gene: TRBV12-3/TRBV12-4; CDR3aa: ASRRGGSYNSPLH
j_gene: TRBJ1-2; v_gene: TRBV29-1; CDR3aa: SATGSRNYGYT